This entry lists 31 T cell receptor beta chains sequenced from one sample in a study of molecular identifiers for immune sequencing clone quantification. TCRdb ran MiXCR on the PCR reads and lists one entry per CDR3 protein. This sample has around 470,000 distinct CDR3 sequences; 20% to 25% occur once, and the top ten carry about 0.78%. The sequencing input was naive CD8+ T cells from blood, with Jurkat cell RNA spiked in. Subset in this sample: FACS-sorted CD8+CD4-CCR7+CD45RA+ naive T cells. These receptors were collected from a human donor in good health. Some libraries in this study had Jurkat cell RNA spiked in.

This clonotype showed up many times. The rearrangement links TRBV12-3 or TRBV12-4 to TRBJ1-1; D remains ambiguous. The ends were cut back, 0 bases at V and 8 bases at J, with 7 bases in the middle. CDR3 length: 12 residues. The CDR3 region has the DNA TGTGCCAGCAGTTTAGCGGCTACCGAAGCTTTCTTT. This encodes CASSLAATEAFF.

The chain joins TRBV19 to TRBJ2-7, with 8 bases matching TRBD1. The germline V gene has CDR1 LNHDA and CDR2 SQIVND (reference sequence). This CDR3 spans 14 amino acids. Germline trimming cut 2 bases from V and 2 bases from J; bases unmatched to any gene: 2. CDR3 nucleotides: TGTGCCAGTAGTATAACAGGGGGTCCCTACGAGCAGTACTTC. This codes for CASSITGGPYEQYF.

The sample holds many counts of this clonotype. This sequence joins TRBV11-2 and TRBJ2-5, with D tentatively TRBD2 (5 bases). Per the germline V gene, CDR1 is SGHAT and CDR2 is FQNNGV. This CDR3 comprises 14 residues. Trimming stripped 5 bases from V and 9 bases from J, with 19 bases between. The CDR3 region is CASSPRTAKRAQYF. CDR3 coding DNA: TGTGCCAGCAGCCCGAGGACCGCGAAGAGGGCCCAGTACTTC.

The table lists this clonotype with many counts. The chain has TRBV7-9 and TRBJ2-7; D might be TRBD1 or TRBD2, each matching 5 bases. This CDR3 region has 17 residues. V was trimmed by 5 bases and J by 2 bases, leaving 22 bases between them. Looked up from germline, CDR1 is SEHNR and CDR2 is FQNEAQ (reference sequence). CDR3 residues: CASSATGEQGRPYEQYF. The CDR3 DNA reads as TGTGCCAGCAGCGCCACCGGGGAGCAGGGAAGGCCCTACGAGCAGTACTTC.

As regards this clonotype: It may be a read error: a sequence one base away is much more abundant. The J gene is TRBJ2-7, the V gene TRBV5-3; D possibly corresponds to TRBD2 (5 bases). TRBV5-3 is an open reading frame whose function is uncertain. CDR3 length: 15 residues. DNA of the CDR3: TGTGCCAGCAGCTTGTCTCCGGGAAGCCCCTACGAGCAGTACTTC. This translates into CASSLSPGSPYEQYF.

This clonotype came up many times. V usage is TRBV5-6 and J usage is TRBJ1-5; perhaps TRBD1 as D (5 bases). Trimming took 10 bases from V and 2 from J, leaving 16 bases between them. Germline V CDR1 and CDR2: SGHDT, YYEEEE. This CDR3 is 14 amino acids long. The CDR3 reads CASSGGSRNQPQHF. CDR3 in DNA: TGTGCCTCGTCCGGGGGATCCCGCAATCAGCCCCAGCATTTT.

This clonotype showed up just a few times. The V call is TRBV3-1, the J call TRBJ1-1; the D gene is possibly TRBD1 (6 bases). The CDR3 is made up of 16 amino acids. Germline V lookup: CDR1 LGHDT, CDR2 YNNKEL (reference sequence). Trimming shortened V by 1 base and J by 12 bases, and 24 bases separated the two germline ends. In nucleotides, the CDR3 is TGTGCCAGCAGCCAAGTCGGGGGCGGTCCTCGGGACCCTTCTTTCTTT. Amino acid sequence: CASSQVGGGPRDPSFF.

There are many counts of this clonotype. This rearrangement joins TRBV4-3 to TRBJ1-5; D gene ambiguous. Per the germline V gene, CDR1 is LGHNA and CDR2 is YSLEER. The CDR3 is 17 residues long. The germline V and J ends were trimmed by 0 bases and 4 bases, with 16 bases remaining between them. CDR3 DNA sequence: TGCGCCAGCAGCCAAGATCGTTTGAGGACGAATAATCAGCCCCAGCATTTT. It yields the protein CASSQDRLRTNNQPQHF.

Remarks on this clonotype: A single base separates this from a much larger clone, so it may be a read error. This sequence joins TRBV19 and TRBJ1-1; a weak D match, TRBD1 (6 bases). The CDR3 length is 15 residues. Per the germline V gene, CDR1 is LNHDA and CDR2 is SQIVND (reference sequence). The CDR3 region has the DNA TGTGCCGGTAGTATAGACGAGGGACAGAACACTGAAGCTTTCTTT. It yields the protein CAGSIDEGQNTEAFF.

This clonotype was found once. This rearrangement joins TRBV10-2 to TRBJ2-5; TRBD2 matches at 9 bases. This CDR3 spans 16 amino acids. Losses at the gene ends were 8 bases for V and 5 bases for J; bases not matched to a gene: 15. CDR1 and CDR2 (germline): WSHSY, SAAADI. CDR3 amino acids: CASGVFFGGGDETQYF. The CDR3 DNA sequence: TGCGCCAGCGGGGTATTCTTCGGCGGGGGGGATGAGACCCAGTACTTC.

The genes are TRBV7-2 and TRBJ2-7; D may be TRBD2 (6 bases). The CDR3 loop spans 15 amino acids. Germline CDR1 reads SGHTA; CDR2 reads FQGNSA. Trimming took off 5 bases at V and 6 bases at J, with 20 bases between the two ends. The CDR3 region has the DNA TGTGCCAGCAGCGTCCAAGGGGCCGCGGGGCCCGAGCAGTACTTC. This encodes CASSVQGAAGPEQYF.

This clonotype was counted many times. This sequence joins TRBV4-3 and TRBJ2-7; a possible D gene is TRBD2 (6 bases). Germline V gives CDR1 LGHNA, CDR2 YSLEER. The CDR3 covers 15 residues. V lost 1 base, J lost 6 bases, and 16 bases lay in between. The CDR3 coding sequence is TGCGCCAGCAGCCAAGGGTTTACAGGAGCGGGCGAGCAGTACTTC. It is translated as CASSQGFTGAGEQYF.

This clonotype was seen at least ten times. The V call is TRBV5-1, the J call TRBJ2-6; no clear D gene. The V and J ends lost 4 bases and 2 bases respectively, with 13 bases between them. The germline CDR1 and CDR2 sequences are SGHRS and YFSETQ. CDR3 length: 16 residues. For the CDR3, the DNA is TGCGCCAGCAGCCTCACGTATGGGGCTGGGGCCAACGTCCTGACTTTC. It yields the protein CASSLTYGAGANVLTF.

This clonotype was counted at least ten times. The gene calls are TRBV4-1 and TRBJ1-2; D is perhaps TRBD1 (6 bases). CDR1 MGHRA and CDR2 YSYEKL come from the germline V gene. V shed 0 bases and J shed 4 bases, with 9 bases lying between them. The CDR3 spans 14 residues. DNA for the CDR3: TGCGCCAGCAGCCAAGATACAGGGTTCTATGGCTACACCTTC. Translation: CASSQDTGFYGYTF.

The chain uses TRBV13 and TRBJ1-2; 12 bases are a match to TRBD1. Germline V CDR1 and CDR2: PRHDT, FYEKMQ (reference sequence). This CDR3 has 18 residues. V was clipped by 5 bases and J by 2 bases; unmatched bases: 12. For the CDR3, the DNA is TGTGCCAGCAGCCCCAGAGAGACCGGGACAGGGGGCAACTATGGCTACACCTTC. It codes for CASSPRETGTGGNYGYTF.

Worth noting for this clonotype: This could be a read error, since a much larger clone is one nucleotide away. The rearrangement uses TRBV29-1 and TRBJ2-2, with 7 bases lining up with TRBD1. V lost 6 bases, J lost 1 base, and 8 bases stayed unmatched. Germline V gives CDR1 SQVTM, CDR2 ANQGSEA. The CDR3 contains 15 residues. The CDR3 region has the DNA TGCAGCGTGATCCGACAGGGTAGGAACACCGGGGAGCTGTTTTTT. This gives the protein CSVIRQGRNTGELFF.

V gene TRBV14 combines with J gene TRBJ2-5; D might be TRBD1 (7 bases). Trimming removed 0 bases from V and 4 bases from J, with 15 bases in between. The germline V gene encodes CDR1 SGHDN and CDR2 FVKESK. The CDR3 totals 16 residues. DNA of the CDR3: TGTGCCAGCAGCCAAGATTTCGCAGGGGGAGGAGAGACCCAGTACTTC. This gives the protein CASSQDFAGGGETQYF.

Concerning this clonotype itself: A read error may be the cause here, since a much bigger clone is one base away. The CDR3 ends on some other residue instead of the conserved phenylalanine or tryptophan, so this is likely a read error. This CDR3 is CAILSGSQETQYV. The CDR3 DNA reads as TGTGCCATTCTTAGCGGATCTCAAGAGACCCAGTACGTC. The rearrangement joins TRBV2 to TRBJ2-5; D possibly corresponds to TRBD2 (6 bases). Trimming cost V 10 bases and J 2 bases, with 14 bases left between them. Germline lookup yields CDR1 SNHLY and CDR2 FYNNEI. The CDR3 has 13 amino acids.

To note about this clonotype: This may be a read error: a much more frequent sequence differs by one nucleotide. The J gene is TRBJ2-7, the V gene TRBV7-9; D may be TRBD1 or TRBD2 (6 bases each). Germline V gene data show CDR1 as SEHNR and CDR2 as FQNEAQ (reference sequence). The length of the CDR3 is 16 residues. Deletions cut 5 bases from V and 2 bases from J, with 19 bases between. The CDR3 DNA reads as TGTGCCAGCAGCCCATCCTGGGGGGCAGGGCCCTACGAGCAGTACTTC. It translates to CASSPSWGAGPYEQYF.

The rearrangement links TRBV7-9 to TRBJ2-1; D is ambiguous. Trimming removed 5 bases from V and 0 bases from J, with 17 bases in between. Germline V gene lookup returns CDR1 SEHNR and CDR2 FQNEAQ (reference sequence). There are 17 residues in the CDR3. The CDR3 sequence is CASSPIPGDSSYNEQFF. CDR3 DNA: TGTGCCAGCAGCCCTATCCCTGGGGATAGCTCCTACAATGAGCAGTTCTTC. Full variable domain (remainder filled in from reference TRBV7-9 and TRBJ2-1): DTGVSQNPRHKITKRGQNVTFRCDPISEHNRLYWYRQTLGQGPEFLTYFQNEAQLEKSRLLSDRFSAERPKGSFSTLEIQRTEQGDSAMYLCASSPIPGDSSYNEQFFGPGTRLTVL.

V usage is TRBV19 and J usage is TRBJ2-6; 7 bases match TRBD2. The CDR3 runs 16 residues. The trim removed 3 bases at V and 4 bases at J, leaving 6 bases unmatched. Germline loops: CDR1 LNHDA, CDR2 SQIVND (reference sequence). The CDR3 DNA sequence: TGTGCCAGTAGTATGATGGGAGGGGTCGGGGCCAACGTCCTGACTTTC. Its protein is CASSMMGGVGANVLTF.

V and J are TRBV4-3 and TRBJ2-1, with D possibly TRBD1 on 6 matching bases. CDR3 length equals 12 residues. Germline CDR1 LGHNA, CDR2 YSLEER. V shed 5 bases and J shed 9 bases, with 11 bases lying between them. The CDR3 loop reads CASSSDSSEQFF. As DNA, the CDR3 is TGCGCCAGCAGCTCGGACAGCTCTGAGCAGTTCTTC.

Many counts were recorded for this clonotype. The chain joins TRBV24-1 to TRBJ2-2; tentatively, D is TRBD1 or TRBD2 (6 bases each). This CDR3 comprises 15 residues. CDR1 is KGHDR, CDR2 SFDVKD, per germline. V was shortened by 7 bases and J by 1 base, with 12 bases between the two germline ends. The CDR3 coding sequence is TGTGCCACCAGCGGGGGACACCTGAACACCGGGGAGCTGTTTTTT. It translates to CATSGGHLNTGELFF.

Points on this clonotype: This may be a read error: a much more frequent sequence differs by one nucleotide. The V gene is TRBV5-1, the J gene TRBJ2-1; D unresolved. Germline V gene data show CDR1 as SGHRS and CDR2 as YFSETQ. The CDR3 sequence is 14 residues long. The CDR3 reads CASTLDGYYNGQFF. In nucleotides, the CDR3 is TGCGCCAGCACCCTGGACGGATACTACAATGGGCAGTTCTTC.

This clonotype has a count of ten or more. The chain is built from TRBV6-1 and TRBJ1-1; 10 bases map to TRBD1. This CDR3 has 15 amino acids. J lost 6 bases, V lost 6 bases, and 10 bases had no gene match. CDR1 and CDR2 from the germline V gene are MNHNS and SASEGT. As DNA, the CDR3 is TGTGCCAGCAGAGAGGGACAGGGGTCGGGGGCTGAAGCTTTCTTT. Residues: CASREGQGSGAEAFF.

This clonotype showed up just a few times. The gene calls are TRBV5-4 and TRBJ2-7; 9 bases match TRBD2. This CDR3 comprises 14 residues. The germline gives CDR1 SGHNT, CDR2 YYREEE (reference sequence). V was pared by 6 bases and J by 5 bases, with 9 bases of the junction left unmatched. The CDR3 loop is CASNLAGLGDEQYF. The CDR3 DNA follows: TGTGCCAGCAACCTAGCGGGATTAGGGGACGAGCAGTACTTC.

This clonotype appeared a few times. The genes are TRBV4-1 and TRBJ2-2; D tentatively reads TRBD1 or TRBD2 (5 bases each). Germline-derived CDR1 and CDR2 are MGHRA and YSYEKL. V lost 0 bases and J lost 7, with 6 bases in between. The CDR3 spans 13 residues. For the CDR3, the DNA is TGCGCCAGCAGCCAAGAGGGGGTCGGGGAGCTGTTTTTT. This gives the protein CASSQEGVGELFF.

This clonotype appeared many times. The chain links TRBV27 to TRBJ2-1; TRBD1 aligns across 10 bases. V shed 2 bases and J 10 bases; nucleotides not matched to a gene: 5. This CDR3 is 14 amino acids long. Germline-derived CDR1 and CDR2 are MNHEY and SMNVEV (reference sequence). CDR3 nucleotide sequence: TGTGCCAGCAGTTTACGGACAGGGGGGAACGAGCAGTTCTTC. Translated, it gives CASSLRTGGNEQFF.

In its sample, this clonotype was seen many times. The CDR3 DNA is TGTGCCACCAGTGAAGAGAACACCGGGGAGCTGTTTTTT. It codes for CATSEENTGELFF. The genes are TRBV24-1 and TRBJ2-2, with D uncertain. V was trimmed by 4 bases and J by 1 base, leaving 3 bases between them. CDR1 and CDR2 (germline): KGHDR, SFDVKD. This CDR3 is built from 13 residues.

This clonotype occurred many times. J is TRBJ1-3 and V is TRBV7-9, with D possibly matching TRBD1 (5 bases). CDR1 and CDR2 from the germline V gene are SEHNR and FQNEAQ (reference sequence). The CDR3 consists of 15 residues. Trimming pared 5 bases from V and 4 bases from J, leaving 15 bases between. The CDR3 sequence: CASSIQVPFGNTIYF. The DNA for the CDR3 is TGTGCCAGCAGCATACAGGTTCCGTTCGGAAACACCATATATTTT.

The sample holds a few counts of this clonotype. The rearrangement uses TRBV12-3 or TRBV12-4 and TRBJ2-7, with TRBD2 matching 14 bases. This CDR3 is built from 15 residues. V lost 5 bases and J lost 4; bases outside the gene matches: 4. CDR3 DNA: TGTGCCAGCAGTACCTGGACTAGCGGGAGGTACGAGCAGTACTTC. It encodes CASSTWTSGRYEQYF.